A selection of T cell receptor beta chains follows, all from one sample in a study of blood T cell repertoires in COVID-19. The data were produced by immunoSEQ multiplex PCR, yet TCRdb's version contains in-frame clones alone and is incomplete. The table has about 94,000 clones, about 86% seen once; the top ten hold approximately 13%. The specimen sequenced was peripheral blood. Receptor source: a woman aged 60-70 years in a cohort sampled during active or convalescent COVID-19. Each CDR3 is given with its conserved first and last residue. A D gene is named only where the DNA matches it firmly. Some rows mark clone size as missing; the rest say once, few, many or name a class of expanded clone.

V gene	D gene	clone size	J gene	CDR3 protein	CDR3 DNA
TRBV9	TRBD2	NA	TRBJ2-5	CASSSRLAGGPETQYF	TGTGCCAGCAGCTCAAGACTAGCGGGGGGGCCGGAGACCCAGTACTTC
TRBV6-1	NA	many	TRBJ2-1	CASSEFANNEQFF	TGTGCCAGCAGTGAGTTTGCGAACAATGAGCAGTTCTTC
TRBV28	TRBD1	NA	TRBJ2-3	CASSEGAVDTQYF	TGTGCCAGCAGTGAGGGGGCGGTGGATACGCAGTATTTT
TRBV7-9	NA	NA	TRBJ2-5	CASSQQGRETQYF	TGTGCCAGCAGCCAACAGGGAAGAGAGACCCAGTACTTC
TRBV28	TRBD1	NA	TRBJ1-5	CASSPPKDRAHQPQHF	TGTGCCAGCAGTCCGCCGAAGGACAGGGCCCATCAGCCCCAGCATTTT
TRBV5-8	NA	NA	TRBJ1-6	CASSLQGPRSSPLHF	TGTGCCAGCAGCTTACAGGGTCCCCGTTCATCCCCCCTCCACTTT
TRBV28	TRBD1	once	TRBJ2-7	CASSSPRGFSYEQYF	TGTGCCAGCAGTTCCCCCAGGGGGTTCTCCTACGAGCAGTACTTC
TRBV4-1	NA	NA	TRBJ2-6	CASSQDQVPFSGANVLTF	TGCGCCAGCAGCCAAGATCAGGTCCCCTTCTCTGGGGCCAACGTCCTGACTTTC
TRBV6-5	NA	NA	TRBJ1-5	CASSFDRNSNQPQHF	TGTGCCAGCAGTTTCGACAGGAATAGCAATCAGCCCCAGCATTTT
TRBV5-1	NA	NA	TRBJ2-5	CASSSTRGGTAETQYF	TGCGCCAGCAGCTCGACGCGTGGGGGGACGGCAGAGACCCAGTACTTC
TRBV28	TRBD1	NA	TRBJ2-2	CASSLWSGGRGELFF	TGTGCCAGCAGTTTGTGGTCAGGGGGCAGGGGGGAGCTGTTTTTT
TRBV27	TRBD2	NA	TRBJ2-1	CASSSRLAGIDNEQFF	TGTGCCAGCAGTTCAAGACTAGCGGGTATCGACAATGAGCAGTTCTTC
TRBV28	NA	NA	TRBJ1-4	CASSLGGTNEKLFF	TGTGCCAGCAGTTTAGGGGGCACTAATGAAAAACTGTTTTTT
TRBV6-4	TRBD1	NA	TRBJ2-2	CASRGGSLNTGELFF	TGTGCCAGCCGAGGGGGCTCTTTAAACACCGGGGAGCTGTTTTTT
TRBV2	NA	few	TRBJ1-1	CASAPSGFRTEAFF	TGTGCCAGCGCACCCTCAGGGTTTCGGACTGAAGCTTTCTTT
TRBV2	NA	NA	TRBJ1-1	CASSTGWEAFF	TGTGCCAGCAGTACAGGGTGGGAAGCTTTCTTT
TRBV12-5	NA	NA	TRBJ2-5	CASGLALQGAQYF	TGTGCTAGTGGTTTGGCCCTCCAAGGGGCCCAGTACTTC
TRBV6-5	NA	NA	TRBJ2-7	CASHRDKREQYF	TGTGCCAGCCACCGGGACAAGAGGGAGCAGTACTTC
TRBV11-2	NA	NA	TRBJ1-1	CASSLQANRNTEAFF	TGTGCCAGCAGCTTACAGGCGAACCGGAACACTGAAGCTTTCTTT
TRBV7-2	NA	NA	TRBJ2-7	CASARRSSYEQYF	TGTGCCAGCGCCCGAAGGAGCTCCTACGAGCAGTACTTC
TRBV5-6	NA	NA	TRBJ2-7	CASSADGSSYEQYF	TGTGCCAGCAGTGCGGACGGGAGCTCCTACGAGCAGTACTTC
TRBV11-2	NA	NA	TRBJ1-6	CASSFIAGPNSPLHF	TGTGCCAGCAGCTTTATTGCAGGGCCGAATTCACCCCTCCACTTT
TRBV11-1	NA	NA	TRBJ2-1	CASSLSDEQFF	TGTGCCAGCAGCTTATCAGATGAGCAGTTCTTC
TRBV28	NA	NA	TRBJ2-7	CASSFQISRDSTYEQYF	TGTGCCAGCAGTTTCCAGATCTCGCGGGACAGCACCTACGAGCAGTACTTC
TRBV2	NA	NA	TRBJ2-7	CASSAVAAVDF	TGTGCCAGCAGTGCCGTGGCGGCTGTTGACTTC
TRBV12-3/TRBV12-4	NA	NA	TRBJ2-1	CASSFINEQFF	TGTGCCAGCAGTTTTATCAATGAGCAGTTCTTC
TRBV4-2	NA	NA	TRBJ1-1	CASSHGGRGLPNTEAFF	TGTGCCAGCAGCCATGGGGGCAGGGGCCTGCCCAACACTGAAGCTTTCTTT
TRBV12-3/TRBV12-4	NA	NA	TRBJ1-1	CASSLVGQLEAFF	TGTGCCAGCAGTTTAGTCGGACAGCTTGAAGCTTTCTTT
TRBV19	TRBD1	few	TRBJ1-4	CASSRQGTNEKLFF	TGTGCCAGTAGTCGACAGGGGACTAATGAAAAACTGTTTTTT
TRBV18	NA	NA	TRBJ1-2	CASSPEEEWGYTF	TGTGCCAGCTCACCCGAAGAAGAGTGGGGCTACACCTTC
TRBV6-5	NA	NA	TRBJ2-7	CASKNRDGSSYEQYF	TGTGCCAGCAAGAACCGGGACGGGAGCTCCTACGAGCAGTACTTC
TRBV5-1	NA	NA	TRBJ2-7	CASSLGQLSDEQYF	TGCGCCAGCAGCTTGGGACAGTTATCCGACGAGCAGTACTTC
TRBV19	TRBD1	NA	TRBJ1-4	CASSTPGQGNEKLFF	TGTGCCAGTAGTACTCCGGGACAGGGGAATGAAAAACTGTTTTTT
TRBV21-1	NA	NA	TRBJ2-2	CASPSGQLTGELFF	TGTGCCAGCCCGTCGGGACAGTTAACCGGGGAGCTGTTTTTT
TRBV15	NA	once	TRBJ2-7	CATSTPTGPPGLAYEQYF	TGTGCCACCAGCACCCCAACCGGGCCCCCAGGACTGGCGTACGAGCAGTACTTC
TRBV6-5	TRBD1	NA	TRBJ2-5	CASGRQGATGETQYF	TGTGCCAGCGGCCGACAGGGGGCCACAGGAGAGACCCAGTACTTC
TRBV19	NA	NA	TRBJ1-2	CASSIPGLRDYGYTF	TGTGCCAGTAGTATCCCCGGCTTGAGGGACTATGGCTACACCTTC
TRBV2	TRBD1	NA	TRBJ1-1	CASSADRGTEAFF	TGTGCCAGCAGTGCCGACAGGGGGACTGAAGCTTTCTTT
TRBV5-1	NA	NA	TRBJ2-5	CASRPEQETQYF	TGCGCCAGCAGGCCCGAGCAAGAGACCCAGTACTTC
TRBV6-5	NA	NA	TRBJ1-1	CASSPGRTEAFF	TGTGCCAGCAGTCCAGGGAGGACTGAAGCTTTCTTT
TRBV4-1	NA	NA	TRBJ2-3	CASSQDWEGVSDTQYF	TGCGCCAGCAGCCAAGATTGGGAGGGGGTTAGTGATACGCAGTATTTT